The sequence of this T cell receptor (beta chain) was determined in a study of low-dose radiotherapy and immunotherapy resistance in tumors. Study background: Administration of intravenous cyclophosphamide at 200 mg/m2 took place every two weeks, one day before radiation and immunotherapy.

Many counts were recorded for this clonotype. Priming of first-strand cDNA relied on TRAV- and TRBV-specific primers (covering alpha and beta chains). TCR amplification used 20 to 25 PCR cycles, a constant-region primer and a V-primer adapter. TCRdb re-derived calls from the reads in MiXCR, one entry per CDR3 protein. This table holds approximately 84,000 distinct CDR3 sequences, over 15% found once. This CDR3 spans 14 amino acids. Per the germline V gene, CDR1 is LGHDT and CDR2 is YNNKEL (reference sequence). V lost 1 base and J 7 bases, leaving 13 bases between the germline ends. Time point reported: before trial treatment. The treatment that donors received included nivolumab, ipilimumab, aspirin, low-dose cyclophosphamide and low-dose radiotherapy. Advanced solid tumors lacking tumor-infiltrating lymphocytes characterized eligible patients.

V usage is TRBV3-1 and J usage is TRBJ1-2, with D unresolved. This specimen consisted of PBMCs, obtained before treatment. The sequence was obtained from a male donor with prostate cancer. Here the CDR3 DNA reads TGTGCCAGCAGCCAAGTCAAGGGTACTGGTGGCTACACCTTC. Protein sequence: CASSQVKGTGGYTF.